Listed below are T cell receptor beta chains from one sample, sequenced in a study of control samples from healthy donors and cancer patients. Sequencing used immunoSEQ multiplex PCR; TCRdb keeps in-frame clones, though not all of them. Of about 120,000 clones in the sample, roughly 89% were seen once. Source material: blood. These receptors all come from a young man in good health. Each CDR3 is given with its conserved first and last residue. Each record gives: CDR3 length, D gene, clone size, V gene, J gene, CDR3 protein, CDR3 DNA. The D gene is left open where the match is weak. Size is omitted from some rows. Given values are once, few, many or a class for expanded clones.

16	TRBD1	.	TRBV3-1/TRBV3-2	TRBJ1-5	CASSPGTENSNQPQHF	TGTGCCAGCAGCCCTGGGACAGAAAATAGCAATCAGCCCCAGCATTTT
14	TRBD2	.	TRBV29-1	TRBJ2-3	CSAIAGGPSDTQYF	TGCAGCGCAATAGCGGGGGGGCCATCGGATACGCAGTATTTT
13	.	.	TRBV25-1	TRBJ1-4	CATQDAGIEKLFF	TGTGCCACCCAGGACGCGGGGATTGAAAAACTGTTTTTT
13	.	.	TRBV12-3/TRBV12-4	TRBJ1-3	CASSRSSGNTIYF	TGTGCCAGCAGTCGGAGCTCTGGAAACACCATATATTTT
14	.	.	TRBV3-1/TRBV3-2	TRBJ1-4	CASSPGRENEKLFF	TGTGCCAGCAGCCCCGGGAGGGAAAATGAAAAACTATTTTTT
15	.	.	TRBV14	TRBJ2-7	CASSHGQGTTYEQYF	TGTGCCAGCAGCCACGGGCAGGGGACCACCTACGAGCAGTACTTC
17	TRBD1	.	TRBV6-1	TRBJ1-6	CASSDAPTGIYNSPLHF	TGTGCCAGCAGTGACGCCCCGACAGGGATCTATAATTCACCCCTCCACTTT
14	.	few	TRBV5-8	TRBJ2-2	CASSLPGGIGELFF	TGTGCCAGCAGCTTGCCAGGGGGGATCGGGGAGCTGTTTTTT
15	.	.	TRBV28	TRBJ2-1	CASSHPSDAYNEQFF	TGTGCCAGCAGTCACCCTAGTGATGCCTACAATGAGCAGTTCTTC
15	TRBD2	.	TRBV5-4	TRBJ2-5	CASSLQRGVQETQYF	TGTGCCAGCAGCTTGCAGCGGGGGGTCCAAGAGACCCAGTACTTC
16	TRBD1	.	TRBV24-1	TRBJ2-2	CATSVAGTGKAGELFF	TGTGCCACCAGTGTCGCCGGGACAGGGAAGGCCGGGGAGCTGTTTTTT
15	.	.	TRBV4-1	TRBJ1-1	CASSQFVGGNTEAFF	TGCGCCAGCAGCCAATTTGTCGGAGGGAACACTGAAGCTTTCTTT
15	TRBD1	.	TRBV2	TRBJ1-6	CASSRQGSYNSPLHF	TGTGCCAGCAGTCGACAGGGCTCCTATAATTCACCCCTCCACTTT
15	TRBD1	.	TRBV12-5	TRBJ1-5	CASAPGDREYQPQHF	TGTGCTAGTGCCCCCGGGGACAGGGAGTATCAGCCCCAGCATTTT
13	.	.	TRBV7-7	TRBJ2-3	CASSLNPLDTQYF	TGTGCCAGCAGCTTAAACCCCCTAGATACGCAGTATTTT
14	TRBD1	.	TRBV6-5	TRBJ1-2	CASTRDRAPGGYTF	TGTGCCAGCACCCGGGACAGGGCCCCGGGTGGCTACACCTTC
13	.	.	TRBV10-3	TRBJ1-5	CAISDIGRKPQHF	TGTGCCATCAGTGACATAGGAAGGAAGCCCCAGCATTTT
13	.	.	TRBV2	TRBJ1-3	CASRSGAGNTIYF	TGTGCCAGCAGATCCGGGGCTGGAAACACCATATATTTT
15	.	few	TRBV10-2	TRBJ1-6	CASSDRASPTSPLHF	TGCGCCAGCAGTGACCGGGCTTCTCCTACTTCACCCCTCCACTTT
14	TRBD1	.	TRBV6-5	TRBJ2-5	CASRLDRGQETQYF	TGTGCCAGCAGGCTCGACAGGGGCCAAGAGACCCAGTACTTC
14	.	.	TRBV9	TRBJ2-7	CASSVLGASDEQYF	TGTGCCAGCAGCGTACTAGGGGCCTCGGACGAGCAGTACTTC
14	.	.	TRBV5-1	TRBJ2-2	CASSLSGVDGELFF	TGCGCCAGCAGCTTATCAGGGGTCGACGGGGAGCTGTTTTTT
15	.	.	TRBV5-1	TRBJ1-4	CASSLGASYDEKLFF	TGCGCCAGCAGCTTGGGTGCCAGCTATGATGAAAAACTGTTTTTT
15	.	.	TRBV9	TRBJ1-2	CASSVASTRGGGYTF	TGTGCCAGCAGCGTAGCAAGCACCCGAGGGGGTGGCTACACCTTC
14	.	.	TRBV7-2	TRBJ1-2	CASSLNRDRYGYTF	TGTGCCAGCAGCTTAAACAGGGACCGCTATGGCTACACCTTC
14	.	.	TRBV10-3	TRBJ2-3	CAISEASSTDTQYF	TGTGCCATCAGTGAAGCGTCTAGCACAGATACGCAGTATTTT
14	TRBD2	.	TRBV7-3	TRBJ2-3	CASSPRGDTDTQYF	TGTGCCAGCAGCCCGCGGGGGGACACAGATACGCAGTATTTT
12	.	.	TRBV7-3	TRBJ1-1	CASSEGYTEAFF	TGTGCCAGCAGCGAAGGCTACACTGAAGCTTTCTTT
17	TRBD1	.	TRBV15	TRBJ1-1	CATSSRDRELLNTEAFF	TGTGCCACCAGCTCCCGGGACAGGGAGCTGCTGAACACTGAAGCTTTCTTT
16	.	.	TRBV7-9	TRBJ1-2	CASSFPPDGFNYGYTF	TGTGCCAGCAGCTTCCCACCGGACGGATTTAACTATGGCTACACCTTC